The 27 T cell receptor beta chains below were found in one sample sequenced in a study of post-analysis software for immune sequencing data. General study points: In patients, TRBV5-6, TRBV5-1 and TRBV20-1 belonged to roughly five TRBV segments found more frequently than in controls.

These receptors have no known antigen. Unique molecular identifiers were present in the TCR beta cDNA libraries. TCRdb re-analysed the PCR reads in MiXCR, keeping a single row per CDR3 protein. The sample shows about 820,000 distinct CDR3 sequences, 53% of them seen only once. Sequencing was carried out using blood. These receptors were obtained from a girl aged 10 to 17 with multiple sclerosis.

The chain employs TRBV15 and TRBJ2-7; D ambiguous. Deletions cut 5 bases from V and 3 bases from J, with 14 bases between. The CDR3 is made up of 14 amino acids. The germline V gene encodes CDR1 LNHNV and CDR2 YYDKDF (reference sequence). DNA for the CDR3: TGTGCCACCAGCGGTCGACGGCGAATCTACGAGCAGTACTTC. It is translated as CATSGRRRIYEQYF.

The V gene is TRBV5-1, the J gene TRBJ2-3, with TRBD1 matching 7 bases. This CDR3 spans 13 amino acids. Germline trimming cut 4 bases from V and 6 bases from J; bases unmatched to any gene: 5. CDR1 and CDR2 (germline): SGHRS, YFSETQ. CDR3 sequence: CASSPTGVDTQYF. CDR3 coding DNA: TGCGCCAGCAGCCCAACAGGGGTCGATACGCAGTATTTT.

About this clonotype: A much larger clone differs from this one at a single base, so this may be a read error. This sequence joins TRBV27 and TRBJ2-5; 8 nucleotides agree with TRBD1. Per the germline V gene, CDR1 is MNHEY and CDR2 is SMNVEV (reference sequence). The CDR3 totals 14 residues. Here the CDR3 DNA reads TGTGCCGGCAGTCACAGGGGGAGCGAAGAGACCCAGTACTTC. Amino acid sequence: CAGSHRGSEETQYF.

This rearrangement joins TRBV9 to TRBJ2-6; D may be TRBD2 (5 bases). The V gene's germline CDR1 is SGDLS and CDR2 YYNGEE. V lost 4 bases and J lost 0, with 17 bases in between. The CDR3 consists of 18 residues. This CDR3 reads CASSPPGISRSGANVLTF. The DNA for the CDR3 is TGTGCCAGCAGCCCCCCGGGAATTAGTCGCTCTGGGGCCAACGTCCTGACTTTC.

This clonotype turned up a few times. The chain joins TRBV7-9 to TRBJ1-1; D unresolved. V lost 3 bases, J lost 1 base, and 6 bases lay in between. The CDR3 covers 13 residues. CDR1 and CDR2 from the germline V gene are SEHNR and FQNEAQ (reference sequence). CDR3 in amino acids: CASSFVPNTEAFF. The CDR3 DNA sequence: TGTGCCAGCAGCTTCGTCCCGAACACTGAAGCTTTCTTT.

This sequence joins TRBV4-1 and TRBJ2-7; D may be TRBD2 (7 bases). V lost 0 bases to trimming and J lost 3 bases, with 12 bases between them. This CDR3 comprises 15 residues. The germline V gene encodes CDR1 MGHRA and CDR2 YSYEKL. CDR3 bases: TGCGCCAGCAGCCAAGAGGGGGGGCTCGTCTACGAGCAGTACTTC. Its translation: CASSQEGGLVYEQYF.

The genes are TRBV9 and TRBJ2-5; 9 bases fit TRBD1. V dropped 0 bases and J dropped 5; count of bases not matched to a gene: 11. The CDR3 covers 17 residues. The germline gives CDR1 SGDLS, CDR2 YYNGEE. CDR3 coding DNA: TGTGCCAGCAGCGTAGGAGCCCGGACAGGGGTGACCGAGACCCAGTACTTC. Its protein is CASSVGARTGVTETQYF.

This clonotype was seen only a few times. The rearrangement links TRBV4-1 to TRBJ2-5, with TRBD1 matching 7 bases. TRBJ2-7 matches the DNA end more closely, so the J call is doubtful. The CDR3 has 15 amino acids. Per germline, CDR1 MGHRA and CDR2 YSYEKL. The CDR3 is CASSQDPTGIYEQYF. The CDR3 nucleotides read TGCGCCAGCAGCCAAGATCCGACAGGGATTTACGAGCAGTACTTC.

The chain joins TRBV10-3 to TRBJ2-1, with 13 bases matching TRBD2. The CDR3 is 13 amino acids. V trimming: 6 bases; J trimming: 10 bases; junction bases outside the gene matches: 3. Germline lookup yields CDR1 ENHRY and CDR2 SYGVKD. CDR3 residues: CAISGLAGVEQFF. The DNA of the CDR3 is TGTGCCATCAGCGGACTAGCGGGAGTGGAGCAGTTCTTC.

In its sample, this clonotype was seen many times. V usage is TRBV12-3 or TRBV12-4 and J usage is TRBJ1-2, with unresolved D. V was trimmed by 5 bases and J by 4 bases, leaving 14 bases between them. This CDR3 is 14 amino acids long. The CDR3, as DNA: TGTGCCAGCAGTCAGCGGGGTTTAGGCTATGGCTACACCTTC. Translated: CASSQRGLGYGYTF.

V is TRBV7-3 and J is TRBJ2-5; the D gene could be TRBD1 or TRBD2 (5 bases each). CDR1 is SGHTA, CDR2 FQGTGA, per germline. Trimming shortened V by 2 bases and J by 1 base, and 8 bases separated the two germline ends. This CDR3 is 14 amino acids long. The DNA for the CDR3 is TGTGCCAGCAGCTTATACGGGGCCCAAGAGACCCAGTACTTC. This gives the protein CASSLYGAQETQYF. Full variable domain (rest looked up from reference TRBV7-3 and TRBJ2-5): GAGVSQTPSNKVTEKGKYVELRCDPISGHTALYWYRQSLGQGPEFLIYFQGTGAADDSGLPNDRFFAVRPEGSVSTLKIQRTERGDSAVYLCASSLYGAQETQYFGPGTRLLVL.

CDR3 region: CASSERGTGSETQYF. The CDR3 nucleotides read TGTGCCAGCAGTGAAAGGGGGACAGGGAGCGAGACCCAGTACTTC. The V call is TRBV25-1, the J call TRBJ2-5; 9 bases map to TRBD1. CDR3 length equals 15 residues. The V gene end was trimmed by 2 bases and the J gene end by 5 bases; junction bases not matched to a gene: 6. Germline V gene lookup returns CDR1 MGHDK and CDR2 SYGVNS.

CDR3 protein: CSATRTGGTEAFF. CDR3 nucleotides: TGCAGTGCTACCCGGACAGGGGGCACTGAAGCTTTCTTT. This chain links TRBV20-1 with TRBJ1-1, with 10 bases aligning to TRBD1. The CDR3 has 13 residues. The germline V gene encodes CDR1 DFQATT and CDR2 SNEGSKA (reference sequence). The V gene end was trimmed by 4 bases and the J gene end by 4 bases; junction bases not matched to a gene: 3.

Comments on this clonotype: One end of the junction varies from germline; a read error may be responsible. The chain carries TRBV5-1 and TRBJ2-7; D gene unclear. This CDR3 is built from 15 residues. Per germline, CDR1 SGHRS and CDR2 YFSETQ. For the CDR3, the DNA is TGCGCCAGCAGCTTGGCGGAGTTGGGGTCGCTCGAGCGGTACTTC. It translates to CASSLAELGSLERYF.

This chain joins TRBV29-1 and TRBJ2-1, with TRBD2 identical over 13 bases. V lost 8 bases to trimming and J lost 1 base; unmatched junction nucleotides: 5. CDR3 size: 15 residues. The germline CDR1 and CDR2 sequences are SQVTM and ANQGSEA. The CDR3 nucleotides read TGCAGCCTACTAGCGGGGGGGTCGTCCTACAATGAGCAGTTCTTC. Amino acid sequence: CSLLAGGSSYNEQFF.

This chain joins TRBV6-6 and TRBJ2-5; possibly TRBD2 for D (6 bases). V was shortened by 2 bases and J by 1 base, with 14 bases between the two germline ends. The CDR3 totals 16 residues. Germline CDR1 reads MNHNY; CDR2 reads SVGAGI (reference sequence). CDR3 in amino acids: CASSYPRDSTQETQYF. The CDR3 nucleotides are TGTGCCAGCAGTTACCCCCGGGACTCAACCCAAGAGACCCAGTACTTC.

The V gene is TRBV27, the J gene TRBJ2-6; 10 bases are shared with TRBD2. The trim removed 2 bases at V and 0 bases at J, leaving 7 bases unmatched. CDR1 and CDR2 from the germline V gene are MNHEY and SMNVEV (reference sequence). The CDR3 runs to 19 residues. The CDR3 loop reads CASSLRASGRLSGANVLTF. The CDR3 DNA reads as TGTGCCAGCAGTTTAAGGGCTAGCGGGAGACTCTCTGGGGCCAACGTCCTGACTTTC.

The rearrangement uses TRBV5-8 and TRBJ1-1, with 7 nucleotides matching TRBD1. Germline V CDR1 and CDR2: SGHTS, YDEGEE. The CDR3 runs 18 residues. The V and J ends lost 4 bases and 1 base, in that order; junction bases with no gene match: 16. The CDR3 protein is CASSQPLWQGVSNTEAFF. The CDR3 DNA reads as TGTGCCAGCAGCCAACCCCTGTGGCAGGGGGTTTCGAACACTGAAGCTTTCTTT.

The chain recombines TRBV20-1 with TRBJ2-5, with 15 bases that match TRBD2. The J call may be incorrect, as the DNA end agrees better with TRBJ2-7. From germline, CDR1 is DFQATT and CDR2 SNEGSKA (reference sequence). The CDR3 runs 17 residues. CDR3 sequence reads: CSARVGTSGRTPLEQYF. DNA of the CDR3: TGCAGTGCTAGAGTGGGGACTAGCGGGAGGACACCCCTCGAGCAGTACTTC.

This clonotype was seen a handful of times. V gene TRBV6-5 combines with J gene TRBJ2-7, with D perhaps given as TRBD1 or TRBD2 (7 bases each). V was clipped by 6 bases and J by 0 bases, with 18 bases between them. CDR1 and CDR2 from the germline V gene are MNHEY and SVGAGI. The CDR3 covers 16 residues. The chain's CDR3 is CASSWRSGTASYEQYF. The CDR3, as DNA: TGTGCCAGCAGCTGGAGAAGCGGGACAGCCTCCTACGAGCAGTACTTC.

Remarks on this clonotype: A read error may produce the germline difference seen at one junction end. The chain joins TRBV29-1 to TRBJ2-2, with TRBD2 matching over 11 bases. In germline, CDR1 is SQVTM, CDR2 ANQGSEA. CDR3 length equals 15 residues. CDR3 DNA: TGCAGCGTCGAAGGTAGCGGGAGGGCCCCCGGGGAGCTGTTTTTT. This encodes CSVEGSGRAPGELFF.

The chain uses TRBV5-1 and TRBJ2-3, with 9 nucleotides matching TRBD2. V lost 3 bases and J lost 1; bases outside the gene matches: 3. Germline V gene lookup returns CDR1 SGHRS and CDR2 YFSETQ. The CDR3 contains 15 residues. CDR3 loop: CASSSAGGGTDTQYF. The CDR3 nucleotides read TGCGCCAGCAGCTCAGCGGGGGGCGGCACAGATACGCAGTATTTT.

The CDR3 nucleotides are TGTGCCAGCAGCGTAAACCTCTTGTTGGATGAGCAGTTCTTC. This gives the protein CASSVNLLLDEQFF. The chain is built from TRBV9 and TRBJ2-1; D unclear. The CDR3 spans 14 residues. The germline gives CDR1 SGDLS, CDR2 YYNGEE. Trimming took 1 base from V and 8 from J, leaving 13 bases between them.

The rearrangement uses TRBV11-3 and TRBJ2-4, with D possibly being TRBD2 (5 bases). The DNA matches TRBJ2-5 better at its end, which makes the J call doubtful. Looked up from germline, CDR1 is SGHNT and CDR2 is YENEEA. The CDR3 covers 16 residues. The DNA of the CDR3 is TGTGCCAGCAGCCCTGGCGGAAGCGGATCACAAGAGACCCAGTACTTC. It is translated as CASSPGGSGSQETQYF.

Comments on this clonotype: As the CDR3 is not closed by the conserved phenylalanine or tryptophan, this likely results from a read error. The V gene is TRBV6-1, the J gene TRBJ1-1; D is unclear. V lost 2 bases to trimming and J lost 7 bases, with 8 bases between them. Germline CDR1 and CDR2: MNHNS and SASEGT. CDR3 length equals 12 residues. CDR3 amino acids: CASSESGSEAFL. In DNA, the CDR3 is TGTGCCAGCAGTGAATCTGGCAGTGAAGCTTTCTTG.

The chain links TRBV29-1 to TRBJ1-1; perhaps TRBD1 as D (5 bases). The germline CDR1 and CDR2 sequences are SQVTM and ANQGSEA. CDR3 length: 12 residues. The germline V and J ends were trimmed by 7 bases and 3 bases, with 12 bases remaining between them. The chain's CDR3 is CSGSRGYTEAFF. CDR3 nucleotide sequence: TGCAGCGGCTCGCGGGGGTACACTGAAGCTTTCTTT.

This clonotype was seen just once. This chain uses TRBV20-1 with TRBJ2-1; D is tentatively TRBD1 or TRBD2 (5 bases each). V lost 6 bases and J lost 0, with 15 bases in between. The germline V gene encodes CDR1 DFQATT and CDR2 SNEGSKA (reference sequence). The CDR3 covers 15 residues. In nucleotides, the CDR3 is TGCAGTGCCCGAACGGGGCGTCTCTCCTACAATGAGCAGTTCTTC. Translated, it gives CSARTGRLSYNEQFF.